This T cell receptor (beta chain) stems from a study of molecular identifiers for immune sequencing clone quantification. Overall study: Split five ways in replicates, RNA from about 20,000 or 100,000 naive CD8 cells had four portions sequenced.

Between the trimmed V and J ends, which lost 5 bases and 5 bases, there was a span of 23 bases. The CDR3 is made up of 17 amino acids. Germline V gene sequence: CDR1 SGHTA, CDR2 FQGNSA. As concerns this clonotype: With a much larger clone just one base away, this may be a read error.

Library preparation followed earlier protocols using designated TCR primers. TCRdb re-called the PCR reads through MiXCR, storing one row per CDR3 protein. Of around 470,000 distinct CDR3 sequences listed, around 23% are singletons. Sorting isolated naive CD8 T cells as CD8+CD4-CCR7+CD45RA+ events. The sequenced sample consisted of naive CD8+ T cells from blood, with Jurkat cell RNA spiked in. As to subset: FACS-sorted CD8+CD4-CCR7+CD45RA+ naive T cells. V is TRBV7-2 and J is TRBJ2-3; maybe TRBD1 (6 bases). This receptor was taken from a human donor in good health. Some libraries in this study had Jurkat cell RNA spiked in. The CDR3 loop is CASSPNPRGWDIDTQYF. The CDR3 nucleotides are TGTGCCAGCAGCCCAAACCCCCGGGGTTGGGACATAGATACGCAGTATTTT.